This T cell receptor beta chain came from a study of T cells in Graves' hyperthyroidism and ophthalmopathy. This clonotype appeared a few times. This CDR3 comprises 13 residues. The V and J ends lost 3 bases and 4 bases respectively, with 7 bases between them. CDR1 LGHDT and CDR2 YNNKEL come from the germline V gene (reference sequence). Regions amplified from RNA transcripts were the TCR beta CDR3 regions. The TCR CDR3 was amplified in a first-round RT-PCR using the HTBI primer set. TCRdb reprocessed the multiplex PCR reads via MiXCR and lists one record per CDR3 protein. The sample gives about 300,000 distinct CDR3 sequences, roughly 19% of which show up once; just under 40% is in the top ten.

The sequencing sample was made of blood. The chain couples TRBV3-1 to TRBJ1-5; D is unresolved. The receptor's source is a man in his fifties with Graves' ophthalmopathy. The CDR3 sequence is CASSQAPNQPQHF. As DNA, the CDR3 is TGTGCCAGCAGCCAGGCCCCGAATCAGCCCCAGCATTTT.